The 28 T cell receptor beta chains given below trace back to one sample, sequenced in a study of metastatic and nonmetastatic thyroid tumors. Patients underwent thyroid surgery, and none had received any treatment before it. TCRdb redid the clone calls on the PCR reads using MiXCR. The sample contains some 35,000 clones, around 27% of which appear only once. Input material: blood. The receptors were sampled from a male donor with papillary thyroid cancer or a benign thyroid nodule (not recorded which). Some clones in this sample may be carry-over from other donors' samples.

V is TRBV5-6 and J is TRBJ2-5; tentatively, D is TRBD1 (5 bases). Germline CDR1 is SGHDT and CDR2 is YYEEEE. This CDR3 is 16 amino acids long. Deletions cut 0 bases from V and 3 bases from J, with 15 bases between. The CDR3 DNA reads as TGTGCCAGCAGCTTGGGGGCCAGGGTTGGGGAAGAGACCCAGTACTTC. As protein: CASSLGARVGEETQYF.

This clone was counted ten times or more. The chain uses TRBV9 and TRBJ2-7; D unresolved. CDR3 length: 15 residues. V was pared by 0 bases and J by 0 bases, with 10 bases between. Germline lookup yields CDR1 SGDLS and CDR2 YYNGEE. CDR3 DNA sequence: TGTGCCAGCAGCGTAGCTCCGGGTTACTCCTACGAGCAGTACTTC. Its translation is CASSVAPGYSYEQYF.

This clone was observed a handful of times. This CDR3 is CASSTSRAQLYEQYF. The DNA of the CDR3 is TGTGCCAGTAGTACTTCGAGGGCCCAACTTTACGAGCAGTACTTC. The chain uses TRBV19 and TRBJ2-7; the D gene is possibly TRBD2 (5 bases). The V gene's germline CDR1 is LNHDA and CDR2 SQIVND (reference sequence). V shed 4 bases and J shed 4 bases, with 17 bases lying between them. CDR3 size: 15 residues.

The gene calls are TRBV11-3 and TRBJ1-2, with D possibly matching TRBD1 (6 bases). Trimming removed 3 bases at V and 8 bases at J, with 13 bases between. CDR1 SGHNT and CDR2 YENEEA come from the germline V gene. The CDR3 spans 13 residues. Here the CDR3 reads CASSLSGQRGYTF. CDR3 in DNA: TGTGCCAGCAGCTTGTCCGGACAGCGAGGCTACACCTTC.

This clone was detected a few times. V and J are TRBV11-1 and TRBJ2-7, with a tentative D call TRBD1 (5 bases). Germline CDR1 and CDR2: SGHAT and FQDESV (reference sequence). The germline V and J ends were trimmed by 1 base and 9 bases, with 13 bases remaining between them. The CDR3 totals 13 residues. Written as DNA, the CDR3 is TGTGCCAGCAGCTTAGAGGGCCCCCAGGGGCAGTACTTC. Its protein product is CASSLEGPQGQYF.

The chain is built from TRBV5-1 and TRBJ2-1, with a possible D match to TRBD2 (7 bases). The V end was cut by 6 bases, the J end by 7 bases, with 14 bases between. This CDR3 spans 13 amino acids. Germline V CDR1 and CDR2: SGHRS, YFSETQ. The DNA for the CDR3 is TGCGCCAGCAAGTGGGGGGGCGGTAATGAGCAGTTCTTC. Translating gives CASKWGGGNEQFF. The complete variable domain, with remaining parts taken from reference TRBV5-1 and TRBJ2-1, reads KAGVTQTPRYLIKTRGQQVTLSCSPISGHRSVSWYQQTPGQGLQFLFEYFSETQRNKGNFPGRFSGRQFSNSRSEMNVSTLELGDSALYLCASKWGGGNEQFFGPGTRLTVL.

J is TRBJ2-3 and V is TRBV7-6; 7 positions match TRBD1. V dropped 3 bases and J dropped 0; count of bases not matched to a gene: 9. Looked up from germline, CDR1 is SGHVS and CDR2 is FNYEAQ. This CDR3 comprises 17 residues. The CDR3 coding sequence is TGTGCCAGCAGCTTGTTGGAAGGGACAGCTAGCACAGATACGCAGTATTTT. Translation gives CASSLLEGTASTDTQYF.

In regard to this clone: The CDR3 ends on some other residue instead of the conserved phenylalanine or tryptophan, so this is likely a read error. The genes are TRBV5-1 and TRBJ1-1; 7 bases fit TRBD1. This CDR3 comprises 14 residues. V trimming: 5 bases; J trimming: 0 bases; junction bases outside the gene matches: 4. The V gene's germline CDR1 is SGHRS and CDR2 YFSETQ. Here the CDR3 reads CASSWDSLNTEAFL. CDR3 DNA: TGCGCCAGCAGTTGGGACAGCCTGAACACTGAAGCTTTCCTT.

This chain joins TRBV19 and TRBJ2-7; TRBD1 aligns across 9 bases. The CDR3 has 12 amino acids. Germline loops: CDR1 LNHDA, CDR2 SQIVND (reference sequence). The trim removed 11 bases at V and 2 bases at J, leaving 4 bases unmatched. In DNA form, the CDR3 reads TGTGCCGTCCGGGACAGGGCCTACGAGCAGTACTTC. It is translated as CAVRDRAYEQYF.

The gene calls are TRBV12-3 or TRBV12-4 and TRBJ2-7, with TRBD1 identical over 9 bases. CDR3 length equals 17 residues. J was trimmed by 1 base and V by 5 bases; bases with no gene match: 12. CDR3 loop: CASSRDRVRANSYEQYF. The CDR3 nucleotides read TGTGCCAGCAGTCGGGACAGGGTTAGGGCCAATTCCTACGAGCAGTACTTC.

This clone was seen ten or more times. This clone may be a read error of a much larger clone one base away. The same CDR3 arises from other DNA sequences in this sample as well. This chain uses TRBV20-1 with TRBJ1-4; D is ambiguous. This CDR3 has 14 residues. The germline gives CDR1 DFQATT, CDR2 SNEGSKA (reference sequence). The CDR3 DNA follows: TGCAGTGCTAGACCACCGGTTGGCGATGAAAAACTGTTTTTC. Translation: CSARPPVGDEKLFF.

The chain is built from TRBV6-1 and TRBJ2-3, with TRBD2 identical over 8 bases. The CDR3 totals 14 residues. Germline trimming cut 7 bases from V and 2 bases from J; bases unmatched to any gene: 5. The germline V gene encodes CDR1 MNHNS and CDR2 SASEGT. This CDR3 reads CASMLSGITDTQYF. For the CDR3, the DNA is TGTGCCAGCATGCTTAGCGGGATCACAGATACGCAGTATTTT.

This rearrangement joins TRBV15 to TRBJ1-3; D is unclear. Germline CDR1 reads LNHNV; CDR2 reads YYDKDF (reference sequence). V was pared by 5 bases and J by 2 bases, with 7 bases between. This CDR3 region has 13 residues. The CDR3 loop is CATSGVPGNTIYF. As DNA, the CDR3 is TGTGCCACCAGCGGGGTACCTGGAAACACCATATATTTT. Full variable domain (outside the CDR3, taken from reference TRBV15 and TRBJ1-3): DAMVIQNPRYQVTQFGKPVTLSCSQTLNHNVMYWYQQKSSQAPKLLFHYYDKDFNNEADTPDNFQSRRPNTSFCFLDIRSPGLGDTAMYLCATSGVPGNTIYFGEGSWLTVV.

The chain has TRBV6-1 and TRBJ2-7; TRBD1 matches at 9 bases. The germline CDR1 and CDR2 sequences are MNHNS and SASEGT. The junction had 8 bases not matched to a gene; V was cut back by 6 bases and J by 5 bases. This CDR3 comprises 14 residues. CDR3 region: CASSLGGQGHEQYF. The CDR3 DNA is TGTGCCAGCAGCTTGGGGGGACAGGGCCACGAGCAGTACTTC.

The chain links TRBV12-3 or TRBV12-4 to TRBJ1-4; 7 bases map to TRBD1. CDR3 size: 12 residues. Unmatched junction bases numbered 9, after V lost 7 bases and J lost 13 bases. The CDR3: CASTPGQPPLFF. The CDR3 region has the DNA TGTGCCAGCACTCCGGGACAGCCACCACTGTTTTTT.

The chain is built from TRBV20-1 and TRBJ2-2, with TRBD1 matching over 9 bases. CDR1 is DFQATT and CDR2 is SNEGSKA in the germline V gene (reference sequence). With V trimmed by 8 bases and J by 7 bases, 11 bases remained unmatched. The CDR3 has 14 amino acids. DNA of the CDR3: TGCAGTACCATCCGGGACAGGGAATGCGGGGAGCTGTTTTTT. Encoded protein: CSTIRDRECGELFF.

This clone showed up many times. This sequence joins TRBV24-1 and TRBJ2-2; D remains ambiguous. V was shortened by 7 bases and J by 1 base, with 12 bases between the two germline ends. The V gene's germline CDR1 is KGHDR and CDR2 SFDVKD. The CDR3 is 15 residues long. CDR3 coding DNA: TGTGCCACCAGCAACACAGACTTGAACACCGGGGAGCTGTTTTTT. Its protein product is CATSNTDLNTGELFF.

This clone was detected once. The rearrangement joins TRBV4-3 to TRBJ2-7; TRBD2 matches at 11 bases. With 0 bases clipped from V and 7 bases from J, the junction kept 5 bases outside the gene matches. The CDR3 spans 15 residues. The germline gives CDR1 LGHNA, CDR2 YSLEER. The CDR3 nucleotides read TGCGCCAGCAGCCAAGATTATAGACTAGCGGGGGAGCAGTACTTC. Encoded protein: CASSQDYRLAGEQYF.

V usage is TRBV12-3 or TRBV12-4 and J usage is TRBJ2-1; D is possibly TRBD1 (6 bases). This CDR3 is 15 amino acids long. Between the trimmed V and J ends, which lost 0 bases and 5 bases, there was a span of 11 bases. As DNA, the CDR3 is TGTGCCAGCAGTTTAGCGGATGACAGGCACAATGAGCAGTTCTTC. It encodes CASSLADDRHNEQFF.

Judged by abundance, this clone is medium-sized (0.01 to 0.1%). The chain links TRBV5-8 to TRBJ1-1; 7 nucleotides agree with TRBD1. Germline V lookup: CDR1 SGHTS, CDR2 YDEGEE. The J segment lost 2 bases and the V segment lost 0 bases, leaving 4 bases of the junction unmatched. This CDR3 has 15 amino acids. CDR3 coding DNA: TGTGCCAGCAGCTTGGAGGACAGGAGAAACACTGAAGCTTTCTTT. Its translation is CASSLEDRRNTEAFF. The variable domain in full, completed from reference TRBV5-8 and TRBJ1-1, reads EAGVTQSPTHLIKTRGQQATLRCSPISGHTSVYWYQQALGLGLQFLLWYDEGEERNRGNFPPRFSGRQFPNYSSELNVNALELEDSALYLCASSLEDRRNTEAFFGQGTRLTVV.

The genes are TRBV6-4 and TRBJ2-3; 13 positions match TRBD2. V was pared by 6 bases and J by 6 bases, with 9 bases of the junction left unmatched. The CDR3 covers 16 residues. CDR1 and CDR2 (germline): MRHNA, SNTAGT. The CDR3 sequence: CASSGLAGAITDTQYF. CDR3 DNA sequence: TGTGCCAGCAGCGGACTAGCGGGAGCTATCACTGATACGCAGTATTTT.

Many counts were recorded for this clone. CDR3 sequence reads: CASSLQGYGYTF. As DNA, the CDR3 is TGCGCCAGCAGTTTACAGGGATACGGCTACACCTTC. The rearrangement links TRBV4-1 to TRBJ1-2; D might be TRBD1 (6 bases). Per the germline V gene, CDR1 is MGHRA and CDR2 is YSYEKL. Trimming took 6 bases from V and 8 from J, leaving 13 bases between them. The CDR3 extends over 12 amino acids.

The CDR3 nucleotides are TGTGCCGGCGCGGATAGCTCCTACAATGAGCAGTTCTTC. The encoded protein is CAGADSSYNEQFF. The V and J genes are TRBV10-3 and TRBJ2-1, with D unclear. Trimming took off 11 bases at V and 0 bases at J, with 11 bases between the two ends. Germline values: CDR1 ENHRY, CDR2 SYGVKD. The CDR3 covers 13 residues.

This clone has just a few counts. The CDR3 bases are TGTGCCACCAGCAGAGAGGGGTGGGGGGAAGTTTCACCCCTCCACTTT. This encodes CATSREGWGEVSPLHF. The chain is built from TRBV15 and TRBJ1-6; a weak D match, TRBD1 (5 bases). V was clipped by 0 bases and J by 9 bases, with 15 bases between them. Per germline, CDR1 LNHNV and CDR2 YYDKDF (reference sequence). The CDR3 runs 16 residues.

In this sample, this clone turned up a few times. The chain has TRBV6-5 and TRBJ2-2; tentative D call: TRBD2 (6 bases). Germline lookup yields CDR1 MNHEY and CDR2 SVGAGI. CDR3 size: 15 residues. Trimming took off 3 bases at V and 5 bases at J, with 13 bases between the two ends. For the CDR3, the DNA is TGTGCCAGCAGTTATCTGGGGGGTGGAACCGGGGAGCTGTTTTTT. Residues: CASSYLGGGTGELFF.

This clone was observed a handful of times. The CDR3 DNA reads as TGTGCCATCAGTGGGGGGGGAGCCGGGGAGCTGTTTTTT. Translated, it gives CAISGGGAGELFF. The rearrangement links TRBV10-3 to TRBJ2-2; TRBD2 matches at 7 bases. The CDR3 spans 13 residues. Germline-derived CDR1 and CDR2 are ENHRY and SYGVKD. The V and J ends lost 4 bases and 6 bases, in that order; junction bases with no gene match: 2.

The rearrangement uses TRBV9 and TRBJ2-7; D is possibly TRBD2 (6 bases). From germline, CDR1 is SGDLS and CDR2 YYNGEE. V dropped 0 bases and J dropped 6 bases, with 10 bases sitting between them. The CDR3 spans 13 residues. The CDR3 bases are TGTGCCAGCAGCGTAGGGGCCGGGGGCGAGCAGTACTTC. It is translated as CASSVGAGGEQYF.

V gene TRBV7-7 combines with J gene TRBJ2-2, with D unresolved. CDR3 length equals 15 residues. Germline V lookup: CDR1 SSHAT, CDR2 FNYEAQ (reference sequence). V lost 11 bases and J lost 0, with 16 bases in between. This chain's CDR3 is CAVYPTRANTGELFF. The CDR3 coding sequence is TGTGCCGTCTACCCGACTCGGGCGAACACCGGGGAGCTGTTTTTT.